Listed below are T cell receptor beta chains from one sample, sequenced in a study of blood T cell repertoires in COVID-19. Produced via immunoSEQ multiplex PCR; TCRdb's table is partial and in-frame only. The sample yields about 140,000 clones, 80% to 85% seen once. Material: peripheral blood. The receptor set was obtained from a human donor in a cohort sampled during active COVID-19. The CDR3 runs from the conserved cysteine through the conserved F or W. The order of the fields is D gene, clone size, J gene, V gene, CDR3 DNA, CDR3 protein. D genes are given only for firm matches. Size is omitted from some rows. Given values are once, few, many or a class for expanded clones.

TRBD2	-	TRBJ2-7	TRBV6-5	TGTGCCAGCAGGCCAGCGGGGCCATCCTACGAGCAGTACTTC	CASRPAGPSYEQYF
-	-	TRBJ2-7	TRBV11-2	TGTGCCAGCAGCTTCTTGGTGGGGGGGCCGAACGAGCAGTACTTC	CASSFLVGGPNEQYF
-	-	TRBJ1-3	TRBV6-5	TGTGCCAGCAGCAGGGAACTCTCTGGAAACACCATATATTTT	CASSRELSGNTIYF
-	-	TRBJ1-1	TRBV6-1	TGTGCCAGCACCATTCAAGGGGGGGATACTGAAGCTTTCTTT	CASTIQGGDTEAFF
-	-	TRBJ1-1	TRBV19	TGTGCCAGTAGTCCCCCGCCGGACACTGAAGCTTTCTTT	CASSPPPDTEAFF
-	-	TRBJ1-2	TRBV19	TGTGCCAGTAGTCCCCTCGGGACAACGATCTATGGCTACACCTTC	CASSPLGTTIYGYTF
TRBD1	few	TRBJ1-4	TRBV7-2	TGTGCCAGCAGCTTAGCCGGGACAGGGGGGAGGAATGAAAAACTGTTTTTT	CASSLAGTGGRNEKLFF
-	-	TRBJ1-5	TRBV6-5	TGTGCCAGCAGTTACGACTACAATAGCAATCAGCCCCAGCATTTT	CASSYDYNSNQPQHF
TRBD2	-	TRBJ2-3	TRBV9	TGTGCCAGCAGCGCCGGACTAGCATCAGATACGCAGTATTTT	CASSAGLASDTQYF
-	-	TRBJ1-6	TRBV6-4	TGTGCCAGCAGTGACTCTCAAAGAGGTATCGGTTCACCCCTCCACTTT	CASSDSQRGIGSPLHF
TRBD2	-	TRBJ2-1	TRBV2	TGTGCCAGCAGTGGATATAGCGGGGGGGCCCTCGATGAGCAGTTCTTC	CASSGYSGGALDEQFF
TRBD1	-	TRBJ2-7	TRBV3-1/TRBV3-2	TGTGCCAGCAGCCGCAGGGGGTCCCACGAGCAGTACTTC	CASSRRGSHEQYF
-	-	TRBJ1-6	TRBV9	TGTGCCAGCAGCCCCCAGGGTGTGGAGGGAGTGAATTCACCCCTCCACTTT	CASSPQGVEGVNSPLHF
TRBD1	-	TRBJ1-2	TRBV27	TGTGCCAGCAGGGGACAGGGGGCGGCCTATGGCTACACCTTC	CASRGQGAAYGYTF
-	-	TRBJ1-2	TRBV19	TGTGCCAGTAGAGAGGGTGGGTATGGCTACACCTTC	CASREGGYGYTF
TRBD2	-	TRBJ2-7	TRBV14	TGTGCCAGCAGCCCCTTAGCGGGGGGCCCAGGCGAGCAGTACTTC	CASSPLAGGPGEQYF
-	once	TRBJ2-2	TRBV19	TGTGCCAGTCAGCGGGCAGGGGGAACCGGGGAGCTGTTTTTT	CASQRAGGTGELFF
-	-	TRBJ1-3	TRBV3-1/TRBV3-2	TGTGCCAGCAGCCAGGGGGCCCTGAACGGAAACACCATATATTTT	CASSQGALNGNTIYF
TRBD1	-	TRBJ1-2	TRBV19	TGTGCCAGTAGTCTACTATGGACAGGGGTCATTTCTAACTATGGCTACACCTTC	CASSLLWTGVISNYGYTF
TRBD1	few	TRBJ2-1	TRBV7-2	TGTGCCAGCAGCTTGGGGACAGGGACTCCGGGTGAGCAGTTCTTC	CASSLGTGTPGEQFF
-	-	TRBJ2-7	TRBV2	TGTGCCAGCAGTGATGAACAGGGCCCCTACGAGCAGTACTTC	CASSDEQGPYEQYF
TRBD1	-	TRBJ2-7	TRBV10-1	TGCGCCAGCAGTGGGACAGGGCTCCTCGAGCAGTACTTC	CASSGTGLLEQYF
TRBD1	-	TRBJ1-1	TRBV2	TGTGCCAGCAGTGAAGGACAGGGGATTACTGAAGCTTTCTTT	CASSEGQGITEAFF
TRBD1	-	TRBJ1-6	TRBV18	TGTGCCAGCTCACCACCAGGGACAGGGCAATCACCCCTCCACTTT	CASSPPGTGQSPLHF